This record concerns one TCR beta chain sequence. The sample comes from a study of blood T cell repertoires in COVID-19. Study summary: The study drew acute and convalescent COVID-19 samples from the United States, Italy and Spain. Sources were T cells, B-cell-depleted T cells, or PBMCs; the material itself was cDNA or gDNA.

J gave up 11 bases and V 5 bases, and 3 bases lay outside the gene matches. CDR1 and CDR2 (germline): MGHDK, SYGVNS. CDR3 length equals 11 residues. Original methodology: For nucleated cells, counts were estimated from reference gene primer amplification. The method was immunoSEQ multiplex PCR; TCRdb's version includes in-frame clones alone and lacks a portion of them. That table is the source of V, J and clone size, and D and trimming were worked out from the DNA. Altogether 37,000 or so clones are present, about 80% being singletons, with the ten largest covering 2%. This sequence was found in a man aged 55 to 70 with active COVID-19. This chain links TRBV25-1 with TRBJ2-7, with 10 bases fitting TRBD1. The sample consisted of peripheral blood. CDR3 protein: CASSPGQGEYF. The CDR3 DNA reads as TGTGCCAGCAGTCCTGGACAGGGGGAGTACTTC.